This entry features one T cell receptor (beta chain) sequence. These data originate in a study of blood T cell repertoires in COVID-19. This CDR3 is built from 15 residues. The V gene's germline CDR1 is SGDLS and CDR2 YYNGEE. V gave up 4 bases and J gave up 10 bases, with 21 bases separating them. Some clones are missing from TCRdb's copy, which holds only in-frame ones; the method was immunoSEQ multiplex PCR. The sample carries about 220,000 clones, roughly 90% recorded once. The sequenced sample consisted of peripheral blood. The chain joins TRBV9 to TRBJ2-1; D remains unclear. The source is a man aged 35 to 55 with active or convalescent COVID-19. Here the CDR3 DNA reads TGTGCCAGCAGCTACTCTGAACTGTTTTCGCAAGAGCAGTTCTTC. Translating it yields CASSYSELFSQEQFF.